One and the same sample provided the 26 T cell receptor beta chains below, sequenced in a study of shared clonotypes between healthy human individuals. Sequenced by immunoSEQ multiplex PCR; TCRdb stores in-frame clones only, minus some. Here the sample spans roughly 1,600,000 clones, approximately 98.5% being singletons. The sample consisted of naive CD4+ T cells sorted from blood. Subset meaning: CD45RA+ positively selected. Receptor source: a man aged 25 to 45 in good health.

Here the CDR3 DNA reads TGTGCCAGCAGGGAGTGGGACAGGGGGACTGAAGCTTTCTTT. Translating gives CASREWDRGTEAFF. The chain combines TRBV28 with TRBJ1-1; 11 nucleotides match TRBD1. CDR3 length equals 14 residues. Germline V gives CDR1 MDHEN, CDR2 SYDVKM. Trimming cost V 6 bases and J 5 bases; bases outside gene matches: 5.

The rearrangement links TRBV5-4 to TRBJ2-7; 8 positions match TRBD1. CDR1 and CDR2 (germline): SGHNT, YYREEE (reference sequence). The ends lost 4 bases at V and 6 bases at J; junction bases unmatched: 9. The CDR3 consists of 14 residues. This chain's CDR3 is CASSSRTGYLEQYF. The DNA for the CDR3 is TGTGCCAGCAGCAGCCGGACAGGGTACCTCGAGCAGTACTTC.

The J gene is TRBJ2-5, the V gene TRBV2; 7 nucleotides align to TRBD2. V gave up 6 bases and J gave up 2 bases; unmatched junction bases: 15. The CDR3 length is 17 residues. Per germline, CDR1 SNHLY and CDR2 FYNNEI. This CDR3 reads CASSGLAEATIQETQYF. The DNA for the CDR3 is TGTGCCAGCAGCGGGCTAGCGGAGGCTACAATTCAAGAGACCCAGTACTTC.

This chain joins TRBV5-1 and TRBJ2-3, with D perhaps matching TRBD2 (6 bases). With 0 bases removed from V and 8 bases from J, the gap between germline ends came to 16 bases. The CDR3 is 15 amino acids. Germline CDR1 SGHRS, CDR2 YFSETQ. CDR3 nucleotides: TGCGCCAGCAGCTTGGAGGGAGCCGCGGAGGGTACGCAGTATTTT. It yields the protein CASSLEGAAEGTQYF.

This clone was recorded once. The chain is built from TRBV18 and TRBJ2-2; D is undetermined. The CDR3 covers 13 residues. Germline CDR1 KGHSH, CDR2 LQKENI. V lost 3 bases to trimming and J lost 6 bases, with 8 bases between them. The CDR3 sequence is CASSPIESGELFF. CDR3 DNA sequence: TGTGCCAGCTCACCGATAGAGTCCGGGGAGCTGTTTTTT. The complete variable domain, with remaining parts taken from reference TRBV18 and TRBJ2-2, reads NAGVMQNPRHLVRRRGQEARLRCSPMKGHSHVYWYRQLPEEGLKFMVYLQKENIIDESGMPKERFSAEFPKEGPSILRIQQVVRGDSAAYFCASSPIESGELFFGEGSRLTVL.

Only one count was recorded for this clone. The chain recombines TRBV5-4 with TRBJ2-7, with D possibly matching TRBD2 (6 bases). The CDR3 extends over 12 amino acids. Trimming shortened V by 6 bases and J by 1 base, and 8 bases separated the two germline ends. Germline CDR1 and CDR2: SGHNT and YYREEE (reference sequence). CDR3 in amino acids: CASNAGSYEQYF. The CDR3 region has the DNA TGTGCCAGCAATGCGGGATCCTACGAGCAGTACTTC. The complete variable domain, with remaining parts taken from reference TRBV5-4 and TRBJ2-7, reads ETGVTQSPTHLIKTRGQQVTLRCSSQSGHNTVSWYQQALGQGPQFIFQYYREEENGRGNFPPRFSGLQFPNYSSELNVNALELDDSALYLCASNAGSYEQYFGPGTRLTVT.

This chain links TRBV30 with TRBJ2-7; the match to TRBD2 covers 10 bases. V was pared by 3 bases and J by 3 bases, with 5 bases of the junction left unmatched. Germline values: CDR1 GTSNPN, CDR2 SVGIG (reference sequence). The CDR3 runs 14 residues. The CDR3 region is CAWRLAGFGYEQYF. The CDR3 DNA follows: TGTGCCTGGAGACTAGCGGGATTTGGCTACGAGCAGTACTTC.

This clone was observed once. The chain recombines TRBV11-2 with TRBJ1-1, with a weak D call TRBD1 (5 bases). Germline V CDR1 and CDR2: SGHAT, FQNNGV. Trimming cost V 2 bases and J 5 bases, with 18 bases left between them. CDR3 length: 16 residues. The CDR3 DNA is TGTGCCAGCAGCTTAACCTTATCCAGGGTAGGGACTGAAGCTTTCTTT. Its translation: CASSLTLSRVGTEAFF.

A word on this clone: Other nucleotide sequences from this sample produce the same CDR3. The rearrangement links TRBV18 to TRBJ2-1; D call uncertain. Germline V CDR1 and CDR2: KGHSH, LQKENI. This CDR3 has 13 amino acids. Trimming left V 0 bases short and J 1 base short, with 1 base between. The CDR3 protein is CASSPPSYNEQFF. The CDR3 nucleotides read TGTGCCAGCTCACCACCGTCCTACAATGAGCAGTTCTTC.

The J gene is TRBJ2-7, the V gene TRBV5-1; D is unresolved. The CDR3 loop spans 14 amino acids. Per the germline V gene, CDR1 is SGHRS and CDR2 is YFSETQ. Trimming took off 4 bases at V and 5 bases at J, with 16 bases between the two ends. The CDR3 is CASSPVGLNHEQYF. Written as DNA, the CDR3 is TGCGCCAGCAGCCCGGTGGGTCTTAACCACGAGCAGTACTTC.

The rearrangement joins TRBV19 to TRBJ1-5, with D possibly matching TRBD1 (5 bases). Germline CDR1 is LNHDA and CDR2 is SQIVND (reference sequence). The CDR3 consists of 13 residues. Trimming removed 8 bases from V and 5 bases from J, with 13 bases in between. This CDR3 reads CASGGSLDQPQHF. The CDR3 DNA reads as TGTGCCAGTGGGGGGTCTCTGGATCAGCCCCAGCATTTT.

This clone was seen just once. The CDR3 DNA sequence: TGTGCCACCAGTAAAGCGGGAGGGATTCAAGAGACCCAGTACTTC. Amino acids: CATSKAGGIQETQYF. This chain uses TRBV15 with TRBJ2-5; 10 nucleotides line up with TRBD2. After removal of 6 bases from V and 2 bases from J, the junction contained 6 bases not matched to a gene. Germline CDR1 reads LNHNV; CDR2 reads YYDKDF (reference sequence). The CDR3 contains 15 residues.

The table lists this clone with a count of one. The CDR3 DNA reads as TGTGCCAGCAGCTTAGGACGGGAGTGGTACAATGAGCAGTTCTTC. It translates to CASSLGREWYNEQFF. The chain couples TRBV7-9 to TRBJ2-1, with a tentative D call TRBD2 (6 bases). Germline CDR1 SEHNR, CDR2 FQNEAQ (reference sequence). Trimming removed 1 base from V and 4 bases from J, with 11 bases in between. This CDR3 comprises 15 residues. Full variable domain (rest looked up from reference TRBV7-9 and TRBJ2-1): DTGVSQNPRHKITKRGQNVTFRCDPISEHNRLYWYRQTLGQGPEFLTYFQNEAQLEKSRLLSDRFSAERPKGSFSTLEIQRTEQGDSAMYLCASSLGREWYNEQFFGPGTRLTVL.

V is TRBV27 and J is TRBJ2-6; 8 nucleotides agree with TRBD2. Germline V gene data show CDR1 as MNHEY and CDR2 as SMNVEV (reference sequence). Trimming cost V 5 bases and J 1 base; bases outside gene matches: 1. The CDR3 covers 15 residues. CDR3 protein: CASSRGGSGANVLTF. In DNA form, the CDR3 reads TGTGCCAGCAGTCGGGGGGGGTCTGGGGCCAACGTCCTGACTTTC.

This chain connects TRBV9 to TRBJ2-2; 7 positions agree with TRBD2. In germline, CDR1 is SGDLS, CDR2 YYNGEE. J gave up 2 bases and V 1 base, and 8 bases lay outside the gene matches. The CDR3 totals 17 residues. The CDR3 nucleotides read TGTGCCAGCAGCGTATGGGGAGGGAGTTTTAACACCGGGGAGCTGTTTTTT. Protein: CASSVWGGSFNTGELFF.

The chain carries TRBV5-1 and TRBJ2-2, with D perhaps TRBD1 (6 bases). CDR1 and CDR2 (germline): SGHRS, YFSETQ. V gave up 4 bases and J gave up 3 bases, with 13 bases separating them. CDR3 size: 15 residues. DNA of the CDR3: TGCGCCAGCAGCACACCGACAGGTTACACCGGGGAGCTGTTTTTT. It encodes CASSTPTGYTGELFF.

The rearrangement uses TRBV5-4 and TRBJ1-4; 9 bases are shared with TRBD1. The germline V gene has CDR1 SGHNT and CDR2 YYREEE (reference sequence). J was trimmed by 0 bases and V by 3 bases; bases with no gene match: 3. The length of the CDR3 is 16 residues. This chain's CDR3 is CASSSGQGSTNEKLFF. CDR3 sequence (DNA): TGTGCCAGCAGCTCGGGACAGGGATCAACTAATGAAAAACTGTTTTTT.

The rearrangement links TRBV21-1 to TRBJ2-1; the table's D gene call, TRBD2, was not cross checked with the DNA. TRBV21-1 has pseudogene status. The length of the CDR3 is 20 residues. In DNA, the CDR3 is TGTGCCAGCAGCAGTCGGAGGACTAGCGCCAAACTGAGCTCCTACAATGAGCAGTTCTTC. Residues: CASSSRRTSAKLSSYNEQFF.

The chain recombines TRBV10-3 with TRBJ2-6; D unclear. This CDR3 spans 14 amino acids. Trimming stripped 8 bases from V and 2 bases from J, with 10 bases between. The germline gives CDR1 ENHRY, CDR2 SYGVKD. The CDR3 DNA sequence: TGTGCCATCGCAGACGGGCCTGGGGCCAACGTCCTGACTTTC. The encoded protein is CAIADGPGANVLTF.

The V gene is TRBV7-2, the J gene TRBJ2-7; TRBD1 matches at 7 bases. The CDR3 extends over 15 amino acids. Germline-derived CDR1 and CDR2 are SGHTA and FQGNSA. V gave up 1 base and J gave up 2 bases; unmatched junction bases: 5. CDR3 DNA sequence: TGTGCCAGCAGCTTAGACAGGGGTGCCACCTACGAGCAGTACTTC. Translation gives CASSLDRGATYEQYF.

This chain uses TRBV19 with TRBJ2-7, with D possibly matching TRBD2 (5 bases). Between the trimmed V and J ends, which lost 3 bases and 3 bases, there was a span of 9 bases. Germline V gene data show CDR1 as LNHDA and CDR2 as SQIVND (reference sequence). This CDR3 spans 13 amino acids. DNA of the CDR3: TGTGCCAGTAGTATTCTGGGAGACTACGAGCAGTACTTC. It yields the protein CASSILGDYEQYF. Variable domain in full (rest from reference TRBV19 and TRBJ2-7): DGGITQSPKYLFRKEGQNVTLSCEQNLNHDAMYWYRQDPGQGLRLIYYSQIVNDFQKGDIAEGYSVSREKKESFPLTVTSAQKNPTAFYLCASSILGDYEQYFGPGTRLTVT.

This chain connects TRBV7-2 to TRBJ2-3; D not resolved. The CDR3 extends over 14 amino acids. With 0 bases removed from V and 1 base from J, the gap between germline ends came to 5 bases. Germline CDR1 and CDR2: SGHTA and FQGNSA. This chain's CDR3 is CASSLAHGTDTQYF. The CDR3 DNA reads TGTGCCAGCAGCTTAGCCCATGGCACAGATACGCAGTATTTT.

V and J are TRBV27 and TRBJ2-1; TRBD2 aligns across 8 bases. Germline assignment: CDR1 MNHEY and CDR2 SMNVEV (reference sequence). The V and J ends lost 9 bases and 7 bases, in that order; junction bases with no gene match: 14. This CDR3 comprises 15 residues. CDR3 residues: CASNDPGRGGNEQFF. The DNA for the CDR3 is TGTGCCAGTAATGACCCGGGACGCGGGGGGAATGAGCAGTTCTTC.

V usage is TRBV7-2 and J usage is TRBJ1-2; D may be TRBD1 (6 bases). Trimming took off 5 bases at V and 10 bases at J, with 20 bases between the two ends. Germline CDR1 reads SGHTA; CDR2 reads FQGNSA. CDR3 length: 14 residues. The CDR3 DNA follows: TGTGCCAGCAGCCCAAGTCCTGGACAGTTAACCTACACCTTC. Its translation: CASSPSPGQLTYTF.

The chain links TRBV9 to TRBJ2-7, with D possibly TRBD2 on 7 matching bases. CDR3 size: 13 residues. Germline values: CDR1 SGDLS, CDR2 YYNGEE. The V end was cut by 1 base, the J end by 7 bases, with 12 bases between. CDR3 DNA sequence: TGTGCCAGCAGCGTACTAGGGGGGGCTGAGCAGTACTTC. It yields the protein CASSVLGGAEQYF. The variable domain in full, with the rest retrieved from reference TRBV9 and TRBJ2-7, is DSGVTQTPKHLITATGQRVTLRCSPRSGDLSVYWYQQSLDQGLQFLIQYYNGEERAKGNILERFSAQQFPDLHSELNLSSLELGDSALYFCASSVLGGAEQYFGPGTRLTVT.

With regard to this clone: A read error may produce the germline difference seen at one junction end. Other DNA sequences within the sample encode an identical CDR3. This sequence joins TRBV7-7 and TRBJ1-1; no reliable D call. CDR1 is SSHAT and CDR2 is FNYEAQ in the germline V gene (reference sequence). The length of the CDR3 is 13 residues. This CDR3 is CASSLGRNTEAFF. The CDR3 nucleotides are TGTGCTAGCAGCTTAGGAAGGAACACTGAAGCTTTCTTT.